Sequencing of this T cell receptor beta chain was carried out in a study of OX40 agonist ivuxolimab in advanced cancers. Study background: Administration of intravenous ivuxolimab to patients occurred every 2 weeks at 0.01 to 10 mg/kg. Prior anti-PD-1, anti-PD-L1 or anti-CTLA-4 therapy was allowed; less than 45% had some.

The CDR3 is 14 amino acids. Between the trimmed V and J ends, which lost 4 bases and 7 bases, there was a span of 12 bases. In germline, CDR1 is SGHDT, CDR2 YYEEEE. Sequencing used immunoSEQ multiplex PCR; TCRdb keeps in-frame clones, though not all of them. The sample consists of about 65,000 clones, about nine tenths of them appearing once. The sequence came from an adult with an advanced solid tumor such as melanoma, head and neck, liver or kidney cancer. The chain joins TRBV5-6 to TRBJ1-6; weak D call: TRBD1 (6 bases). The starting material was CD4+ or CD8+ T cells sorted from blood, obtained in a trial of the OX40 agonist ivuxolimab. Written as DNA, the CDR3 is TGTGCCAGCAGCGGTACAGGGCGCAATTCACCCCTCCACTTT. It translates to CASSGTGRNSPLHF.